This T cell receptor beta chain was captured in a study of neurological immune-mediated disorders. The ends were cut back, 2 bases at V and 3 bases at J, with 14 bases in the middle. The CDR3 extends over 16 amino acids. The cDNA was synthesized by 5'RACE incorporating 10-nucleotide random UMIs. TCRdb passed the 5' RACE reads through MiXCR, listing each CDR3 protein once. The sample includes roughly 100,000 distinct CDR3 sequences, 3% to 4% of them seen just once. Sequenced sample: PBMCs. The TCR comes from a woman between 50 and 59 years old with multiple sclerosis. This chain links TRBV12-3 or TRBV12-4 with TRBJ2-4; D is possibly TRBD1 or TRBD2 (5 bases each). The CDR3 loop reads CASSLLARGDKNIQYF. CDR3 DNA sequence: TGTGCCAGCAGTTTACTGGCCCGAGGGGACAAAAACATTCAGTACTTC.